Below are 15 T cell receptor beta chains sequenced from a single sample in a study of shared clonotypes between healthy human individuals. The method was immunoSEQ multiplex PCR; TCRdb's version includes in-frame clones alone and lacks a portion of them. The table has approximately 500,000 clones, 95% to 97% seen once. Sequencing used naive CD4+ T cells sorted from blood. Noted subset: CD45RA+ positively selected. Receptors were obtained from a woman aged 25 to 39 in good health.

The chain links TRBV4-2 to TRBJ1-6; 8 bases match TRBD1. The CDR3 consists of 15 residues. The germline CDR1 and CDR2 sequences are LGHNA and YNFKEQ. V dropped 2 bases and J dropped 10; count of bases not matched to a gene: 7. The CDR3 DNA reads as TGTGCCAGCAGCCAAACTAGGACAGGGAAGTCACCCCTCCACTTT. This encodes CASSQTRTGKSPLHF.

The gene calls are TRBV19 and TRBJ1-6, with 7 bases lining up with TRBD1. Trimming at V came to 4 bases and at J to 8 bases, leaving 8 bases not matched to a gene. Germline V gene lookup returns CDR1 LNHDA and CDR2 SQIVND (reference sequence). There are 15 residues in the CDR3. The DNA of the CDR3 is TGTGCCAGTAGTAAGGGGGCCTCTGGGGATTCACCCCTCCACTTT. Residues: CASSKGASGDSPLHF.

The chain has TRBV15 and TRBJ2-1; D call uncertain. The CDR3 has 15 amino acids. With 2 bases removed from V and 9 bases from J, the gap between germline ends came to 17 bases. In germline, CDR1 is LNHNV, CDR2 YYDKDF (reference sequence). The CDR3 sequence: CATSRNVGLVGEQFF. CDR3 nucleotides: TGTGCCACCAGCAGAAATGTAGGTCTGGTCGGTGAGCAGTTCTTC.

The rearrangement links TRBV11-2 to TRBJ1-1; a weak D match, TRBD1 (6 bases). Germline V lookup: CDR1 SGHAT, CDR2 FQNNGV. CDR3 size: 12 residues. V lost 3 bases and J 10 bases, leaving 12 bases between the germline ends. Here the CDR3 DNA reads TGTGCCAGCAGCTTCCCTGGCAGGGGAGCTTTCTTT. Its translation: CASSFPGRGAFF.

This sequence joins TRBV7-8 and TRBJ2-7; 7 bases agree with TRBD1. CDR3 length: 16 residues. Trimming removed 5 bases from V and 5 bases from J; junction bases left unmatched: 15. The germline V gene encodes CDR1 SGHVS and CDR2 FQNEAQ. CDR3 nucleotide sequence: TGTGCCAGCAGCGAAAGCCTGGGACAGACGACGCACGAGCAGTACTTC. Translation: CASSESLGQTTHEQYF.

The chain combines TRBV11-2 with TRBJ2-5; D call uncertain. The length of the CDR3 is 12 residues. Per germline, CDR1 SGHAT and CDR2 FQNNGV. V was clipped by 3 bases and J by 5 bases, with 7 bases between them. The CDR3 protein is CASSFSRETQYF. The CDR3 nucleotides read TGTGCCAGCAGCTTCTCTCGGGAGACCCAGTACTTC.

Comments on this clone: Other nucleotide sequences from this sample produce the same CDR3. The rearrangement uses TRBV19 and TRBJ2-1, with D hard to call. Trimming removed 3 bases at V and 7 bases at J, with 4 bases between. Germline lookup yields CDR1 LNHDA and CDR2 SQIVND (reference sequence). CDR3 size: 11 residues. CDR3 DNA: TGTGCCAGTAGTATCCTGAATGAGCAGTTCTTC. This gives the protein CASSILNEQFF.

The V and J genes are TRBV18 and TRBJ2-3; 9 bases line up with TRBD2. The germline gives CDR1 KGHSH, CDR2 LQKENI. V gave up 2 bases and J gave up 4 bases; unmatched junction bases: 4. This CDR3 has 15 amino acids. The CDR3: CASSPSSGNSDTQYF. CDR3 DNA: TGTGCCAGCTCACCATCTAGCGGGAATTCAGATACGCAGTATTTT.

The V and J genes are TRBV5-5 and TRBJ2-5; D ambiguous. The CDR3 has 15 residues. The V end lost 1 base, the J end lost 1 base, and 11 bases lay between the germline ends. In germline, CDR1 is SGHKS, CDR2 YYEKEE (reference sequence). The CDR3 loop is CASSLLGSGQETQYF. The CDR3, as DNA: TGTGCCAGCAGCTTGTTGGGGTCTGGCCAAGAGACCCAGTACTTC.

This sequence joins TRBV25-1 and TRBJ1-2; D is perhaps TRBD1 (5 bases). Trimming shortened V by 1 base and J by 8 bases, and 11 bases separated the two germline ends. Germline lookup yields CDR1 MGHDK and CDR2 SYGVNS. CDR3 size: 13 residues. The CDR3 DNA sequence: TGTGCCAGCAGTGAATCGAGCTGGGACGGCTACACCTTC. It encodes CASSESSWDGYTF.

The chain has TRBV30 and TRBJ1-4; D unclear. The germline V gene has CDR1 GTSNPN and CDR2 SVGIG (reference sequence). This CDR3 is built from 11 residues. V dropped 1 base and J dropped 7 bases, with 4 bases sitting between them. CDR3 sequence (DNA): TGTGCCTGGAGTGCTAGTGAAAAACTGTTTTTT. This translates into CAWSASEKLFF.

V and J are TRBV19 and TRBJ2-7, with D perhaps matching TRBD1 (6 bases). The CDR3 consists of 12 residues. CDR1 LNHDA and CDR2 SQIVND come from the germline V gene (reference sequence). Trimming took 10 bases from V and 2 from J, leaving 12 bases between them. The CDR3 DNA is TGTGCCACCCGGGACACCACCTACGAGCAGTACTTC. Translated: CATRDTTYEQYF.

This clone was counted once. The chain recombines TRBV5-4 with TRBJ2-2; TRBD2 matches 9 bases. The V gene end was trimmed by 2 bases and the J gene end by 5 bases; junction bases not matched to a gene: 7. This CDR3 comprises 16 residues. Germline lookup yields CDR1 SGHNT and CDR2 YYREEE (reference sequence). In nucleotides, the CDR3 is TGTGCCAGCAGCTTTTATTTGGCGGGAGGGACCGGGGAGCTGTTTTTT. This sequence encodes CASSFYLAGGTGELFF.

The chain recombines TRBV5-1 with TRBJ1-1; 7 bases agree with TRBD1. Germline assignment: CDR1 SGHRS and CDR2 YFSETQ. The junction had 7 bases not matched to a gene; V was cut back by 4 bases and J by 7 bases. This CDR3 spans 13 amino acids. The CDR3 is CASSQTGLYEAFF. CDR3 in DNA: TGCGCCAGCAGCCAGACAGGGTTGTATGAAGCTTTCTTT.

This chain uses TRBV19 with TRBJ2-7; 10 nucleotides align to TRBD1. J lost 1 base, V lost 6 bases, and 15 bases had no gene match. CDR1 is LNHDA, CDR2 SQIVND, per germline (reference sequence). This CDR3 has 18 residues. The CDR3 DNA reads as TGTGCCAGTAGGCCGGGCCCGGGACAGGGGTCGGGGTCCTACGAGCAGTACTTC. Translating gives CASRPGPGQGSGSYEQYF.